Sequencing of this TCR beta chain was carried out in a study of CD8 T cells in ankylosing spondylitis (dated by TCRdb to about 2017). In terms of the full investigation: T cell receptor beta repertoires were profiled in healthy donors and ankylosing spondylitis patients so that disease-linked TCR variants could be found. In total, the full study cohort was made up of about 110 healthy donors and about two dozen ankylosing spondylitis patients. Peripheral blood was sampled, and synovial fluid was additionally collected from ankylosing spondylitis patients.

The instrument given in TCRdb is Illumina HiSeq 2500. Quantitative 5'-RACE with molecular barcodes was used to prepare TCR beta libraries. The study's processing was this. To identify disease-linked TCR variants, a new computational method was used, one built on a probabilistic model of VDJ rearrangement. The raw public data were reprocessed by TCRdb itself: fastp quality trimming at Q25, MiXCR clonotype calling, in-frame beta chains only. Rows are combined by CDR3 protein, so each entry shows the most common genes and DNA. TCRdb's processing, not the authors', yielded these V and J calls. The sample table shows around 230,000 distinct CDR3 sequences, and 7.5% to 9% are seen once. Clones ranked in the top ten supply approximately 6.2% of the sample. CDR1 is given as MNHEY and CDR2 as SMNVEV, both from the germline V gene (reference sequence). Reading from cysteine to phenylalanine, the CDR3 counts 15 amino acids. Only the CDR3 DNA is retained, 45 bases long and in frame from the first base. V is pruned by 6 bases and J by 6 bases, leaving 6 bases of the junction without a gene match.

There are a few counts of this clonotype. The target of this receptor is not known. Per-nucleotide qualities are absent, and no much larger clonotype sits a single base away. The full study reports these points: According to the report, matched synovial fluid samples from ankylosing spondylitis patients were significantly enriched for the disease-linked clones. Some TCR beta motif variants had previously been reported in synovial fluid and blood of reactive arthritis patients, which suggested common disease-initiation mechanisms. Blood from ankylosing spondylitis patients appeared to be characterized by a TCR beta motif made up of several highly homologous amino acid variants. In peripheral blood, the disease-linked clones were found at relatively low frequencies and had a CD8+ phenotype.

This clonotype was sampled from a male donor with ankylosing spondylitis or in good health (not recorded which). Sequencing was done on a sample of blood, either unsorted or a sorted T cell fraction (not recorded which). The chain uses TRBV27 and TRBJ2-1; the central 12 bases match TRBD2. This receptor carries the CDR3 CASSPLAGGVNEQFF. The base sequence is TGTGCCAGCAGCCCGCTAGCGGGGGGGGTCAATGAGCAGTTCTTC.